This TCR beta chain was found in a study of T cells in Graves' hyperthyroidism and ophthalmopathy. In its sample, this clonotype was seen many times. No antigen is known for it. RNA transcripts yielded amplified TCR beta CDR3 regions. An initial round of RT-PCR targeting the TCR CDR3 relied on the HTBI primer set. TCRdb reanalysed the multiplex PCR reads using MiXCR and keeps one entry per CDR3 protein. The data show hundreds of thousands of distinct CDR3 sequences, with roughly 37% seen just once and approximately 8.7% held by the top ten. It was considered stable Graves' hyperthyroidism when ophthalmopathy did not progress within 18 months. Reasons for excluding patients were uncontrolled infection, other autoimmune disease, pregnancy or lactation. Germline CDR1 reads SGDLS; CDR2 reads YYNGEE. The CDR3 has 15 amino acids. Trimming cost V 4 bases and J 2 bases, with 16 bases left between them. Study-wide results and limits: Ophthalmopathy stood apart from stable hyperthyroidism in a 13 V-J model. With a median lead of around 6.7 months before onset, the model predicted ophthalmopathy.

Input material: blood. V gene TRBV9 combines with J gene TRBJ2-7; D is possibly TRBD2 (5 bases). This TCR derives from a man between 18 and 29 years old with Graves' hyperthyroidism. CDR3 DNA sequence: TGTGCCAGCAGCTCCCAAGGAGGACGAGCCTACGAGCAGTACTTC. Translated: CASSSQGGRAYEQYF.